Listed below are T cell receptor beta chains from one sample, sequenced in a study of T-cell memory formation after mild COVID-19. TCRdb fed the 5' RACE reads into MiXCR, producing one record per CDR3 protein. Among 120,000 to 150,000 distinct CDR3 sequences, around 5.8% were seen once, and the ten largest hold approximately 2%. Material for sequencing was PBMCs or a T cell subset sorted from them (not recorded which). The receptor source for this set is an adult woman who had mild COVID-19 (a few samples of this study predate the infection). Cell type and time point are not known. The CDR3 runs from the conserved cysteine through the conserved F or W.

V	length	J	CDR3
TRBV7-2	12	TRBJ1-5	CASSPLNQPQHF
TRBV6-2/TRBV6-3	13	TRBJ1-2	CASSLTGPDGYTF
TRBV4-2	15	TRBJ2-7	CASSQDGTPAYEQYF
TRBV5-1	14	TRBJ2-3	CASRVAGGPDTQYF
TRBV24-1	16	TRBJ1-4	CANIAKRKGNNEKLFF
TRBV28	12	TRBJ1-1	CASSLTGREAFF
TRBV20-1	17	TRBJ1-3	CSVDRGQSLLSGNTIYF
TRBV11-2	16	TRBJ2-1	CASSTLSGPNYNEQFF
TRBV4-1	15	TRBJ2-2	CASSQEGLNTGELFF
TRBV14	13	TRBJ2-3	CASSQVLTDTQYF
TRBV29-1	16	TRBJ2-1	CSVVRATSGGYAEQFF
TRBV6-1	13	TRBJ1-6	CASSDHRNSPLHF
TRBV5-6	14	TRBJ2-3	CASRSGGQTDTQYF
TRBV7-9	16	TRBJ2-1	CASSAKTGTGDNEQFF
TRBV5-1	18	TRBJ2-3	CASSSRGLAEGTPDTQYF
TRBV6-5	15	TRBJ2-1	CASRKTSGSYNEQFF
TRBV5-1	13	TRBJ1-1	CASRQGDATEAFF
TRBV7-2	17	TRBJ2-5	CASSSEGAARGRKTQYF
TRBV6-5	16	TRBJ2-3	CASRTRLAGFADTQYF
TRBV18	16	TRBJ2-1	CASSPPVAYRSNEQFF
TRBV12-3/TRBV12-4	13	TRBJ2-2	CASNSGGTGELFF
TRBV7-9	15	TRBJ1-6	CASSSRIGTDSPLHF
TRBV5-6	17	TRBJ2-1	CASSLGRDRARGNEQFF
TRBV18	14	TRBJ2-7	CASSPSGAHYEQYF
TRBV4-2	14	TRBJ2-1	CASSPTSGMAEQFF
TRBV19	15	TRBJ2-1	CASSIVGGSGNEQFF
TRBV6-5	13	TRBJ2-1	CASRPPLGNEQFF
TRBV25-1	13	TRBJ2-7	CASSEYVGYEQYF
TRBV7-2	15	TRBJ2-1	CASSLEGGGGNEQFF
TRBV11-2	15	TRBJ2-1	CASSRSGGRYNEQFF
TRBV20-1	12	TRBJ2-5	CSASYGFETQYF
TRBV4-2	13	TRBJ2-1	CASSPTERGEQFF
TRBV3-1	12	TRBJ2-7	CASSQARREQYF
TRBV4-1	16	TRBJ2-1	CASSQLGRATYNEQFF
TRBV5-1	15	TRBJ2-3	CASSLVPGNTDTQYF
TRBV5-1	19	TRBJ2-1	CASSLVSSGRISSYNEQFF
TRBV20-1	15	TRBJ2-2	CSASPWTGQTGELFF
TRBV6-5	15	TRBJ2-1	CASSYSGPGRSEQFF
TRBV2	16	TRBJ1-3	CASSEGQATSGNTIYF
TRBV12-3/TRBV12-4	13	TRBJ2-1	CASRRGPIDEQFF
TRBV5-1	11	TRBJ1-1	CASRNRAEAFF